This TCR beta chain is from a study of T cells after yellow fever vaccination (dated by TCRdb to about 2019). Study-level background: The SMART-Seq v4 Ultra Low Input RNA kit was used to prepare libraries from fractions with low cell numbers. Bulk TCR alpha and beta repertoires were sequenced longitudinally to track T-cell clones before and after primary and booster YFV17D yellow fever vaccination. The cohort comprised two healthy male donors, one aged 18 to 29 and one aged 30 to 40 years. Bulk PBMC replicates and cell subsets were isolated from blood drawn at multiple timepoints before and after both primary and secondary immunization. Study-wide findings and limitations: The secondary T-cell response was weaker than the primary response but faster, peaking on day 5 instead of day 15. Computational filtering was needed because FACS-sorted repertoires could contain abundant contaminating clonotypes from the bulk population. After the booster, most clones that had expanded after primary vaccination were detected again (around 97% of CD4 and about 88% of CD8), suggesting broad maintenance of memory. A small share of clonotypes was detected in both CD4 and CD8 compartments, with the overlap likely arising from convergent recombination. Because the study included only a couple of donors, the extent to which the findings can be generalized is limited.

Synthesis of TCR cDNA relied on 5'RACE template switching, a step that introduced a universal primer site along with unique molecular identifiers. cDNA synthesis was primed from both the TCR alpha and TCR beta constant segments. Library amplification used two PCR steps, and the second PCR step added sample barcodes and sequencing adapters. Sequencing of the libraries was done on either Illumina HiSeq 2500 (2x100 bp) or NovaSeq (2x150 bp). From the authors' description of their analysis: Demultiplexing of reads and collapsing into UMI consensus sequences were performed with MIGEC, and V(D)J alignment was carried out with MiXCR. Clonotypes responding to the vaccine were identified with edgeR on replicate PBMC samples, with the criteria of FDR below 0.01 and a log2 fold change above 5 up to day 15. Each bulk clonotype received a CD4 or CD8 identity based on whether the sequenced CD4 or CD8 repertoire contained that clonotype at higher abundance. In TCRdb, the public reads were trimmed at Q25 with fastp and aligned with MiXCR, with productive beta chains retained. Every entry covers one CDR3 protein and lists the most common genes and DNA from its rows. The V and J calls were not made by the authors but by TCRdb's processing. The sample includes more than 90,000 distinct CDR3 sequences, with 7.2% observed a single time. The top ten constitute 2.7% of the sample.

The table lists this clonotype with a few counts. Its antigen is currently not known. Base qualities are missing; no much larger clone stands one base away. V is cut back by 6 bases and J by 0 bases, with 5 bases in the junction unmatched. The CDR3 runs 15 amino acids, cysteine and phenylalanine included. Of all the DNA, just the CDR3 is kept, 45 bases in frame from base 1. The label giving this sample's treatment or condition can be read as: live attenuated yellow fever vaccine strain. A standard Ficoll-Paque protocol was used to isolate PBMCs from peripheral blood. Dynabeads CD4 and CD8 positive selection kits were used to isolate the CD4 and CD8 T-cell fractions. TriZol was used to extract RNA from bulk PBMCs, from CD4 and CD8 fractions, and from dextramer-positive and dextramer-negative fractions.

The sample was CD4+ T cells sorted from PBMCs, taken about 49 days after the first yellow fever vaccination. The rearrangement combines TRBV12-3 or TRBV12-4 with TRBJ2-4; the central 7 bases match TRBD2. The origin of this receptor is a man between 18 and 35 years old who received the YFV17D yellow fever vaccine. The CDR3 loop reads CASSQGGRAKNIQYF. In nucleotide form, the sequence is TGTGCCAGCAGCCAGGGAGGGCGAGCCAAAAACATTCAGTACTTC.